The sequence of this T cell receptor (beta chain) was determined in a study of cytomegalovirus exposure and HLA in healthy donors. Study results and caveats: Researchers left out some V segments, among them TRBV6-2 and TRBV6-3, as indistinguishable. Among CMV-associated TCR beta chains, most appeared HLA-restricted in a later analysis.

The CDR3 length is 14 residues. V dropped 0 bases and J dropped 5; count of bases not matched to a gene: 4. Germline CDR1 is SGHRS and CDR2 is YFSETQ. At least ten counts were recorded for this clone. Its target is unknown. The PCR employed 60 Vbeta primers together with 13 Jbeta primers. Using immunoSEQ multiplex PCR, the repertoire was profiled, and TCRdb retains in-frame clones only, with some absent. This table has about 140,000 clones, 75% to 90% appearing once. Material for sequencing was PBMCs. The receptor was isolated from a woman aged 30 to 39 in good health and CMV-seronegative. The chain combines TRBV5-1 with TRBJ2-7; 8 bases map to TRBD1. The CDR3 nucleotides are TGCGCCAGCAGCTTGGGGCAGGGGGCCCACGAGCAGTACTTC. Residues: CASSLGQGAHEQYF.